The clone carrying this TCR beta chain was counted ten times or more. Its antigen remains unidentified. The data stem from a study of Graves' ophthalmopathy and Graves' hyperthyroidism. Study context: Peripheral blood was gathered at the point of initial diagnosis, before any treatment started.

CDR3 regions of TCR beta were amplified from RNA transcripts. First-round RT-PCR with HTBI primers preceded a second-round multiplex PCR. Each CDR3 protein is one row after TCRdb ran MiXCR on the multiplex PCR reads. The table has approximately 380,000 distinct CDR3 sequences, 20% to 25% seen once. Findings of the study overall: Blood also carried most expanded thyroid clonotypes exceeding 0.001 frequency.

The receptor was derived from a woman aged 18-30 years with stable Graves' hyperthyroidism. The sample consisted of peripheral blood.

The CDR3 sequence: CASSVEYSQETQYF. In DNA form, the CDR3 reads TGTGCCAGCAGTGTTGAGTACAGCCAAGAGACCCAGTACTTC. The chain links TRBV2 to TRBJ2-5, with D unclear. The CDR3 runs to 14 residues. Germline V gene data show CDR1 as SNHLY and CDR2 as FYNNEI. Trimming left V 4 bases short and J 1 base short, with 10 bases between.